These T cell receptor beta chains were read from a single sample in a study of CD8+ T cells in alopecia areata. Profiling relied on immunoSEQ multiplex PCR, and the TCRdb table lists in-frame clones only, not all of them. The sample has some 120,000 clones; approximately 53% are singletons. The source material was CD4+ T cells sorted from blood, sampled at week 0. These receptor sequences come from a human donor with alopecia areata. The CDR3 runs from the conserved cysteine through the conserved F or W. The order of the fields is CDR3 protein, CDR3 DNA, V gene, D gene, clone size, J gene. A D gene is named only where the DNA matches it firmly. Only part of the rows carry a size: once, few, many, or a class if the clone is expanded.

CDR3 protein: CAWSSGLGTEAFF; CDR3 DNA: TGTGCCTGGAGTTCCGGATTAGGGACTGAAGCTTTCTTT; V gene: TRBV30; D gene: NA; clone size: once; J gene: TRBJ1-1
CDR3 protein: CASSRGIEDIQYF; CDR3 DNA: TGTGCCAGCTCACGCGGGATAGAGGACATTCAGTACTTC; V gene: TRBV18; D gene: NA; clone size: NA; J gene: TRBJ2-4
CDR3 protein: CASSEARGSSPLHF; CDR3 DNA: TGTGCCAGCAGTGAAGCGCGGGGGAGTTCACCCCTCCACTTT; V gene: TRBV2; D gene: NA; clone size: NA; J gene: TRBJ1-6
CDR3 protein: CASSSGTALSYEQYF; CDR3 DNA: TGCGCCAGCAGCTCCGGGACAGCTCTCTCCTACGAGCAGTACTTC; V gene: TRBV5-1; D gene: TRBD1; clone size: NA; J gene: TRBJ2-7
CDR3 protein: CASRPPGRMNNEQFF; CDR3 DNA: TGTGCCAGCAGGCCCCCGGGACGGATGAACAATGAGCAGTTCTTC; V gene: TRBV2; D gene: NA; clone size: few; J gene: TRBJ2-1
CDR3 protein: CSVGGTAGETQYF; CDR3 DNA: TGCAGCGTTGGGGGAACGGCGGGGGAGACCCAGTACTTC; V gene: TRBV29-1; D gene: NA; clone size: NA; J gene: TRBJ2-5
CDR3 protein: CASSPGGNTEAFF; CDR3 DNA: TGTGCCAGCTCCCCCGGCGGGAACACTGAAGCTTTCTTT; V gene: TRBV18; D gene: NA; clone size: NA; J gene: TRBJ1-1
CDR3 protein: CASSLVALTGELFF; CDR3 DNA: TGTGCCAGCAGCTTAGTCGCTTTGACCGGGGAGCTGTTTTTT; V gene: TRBV7-9; D gene: NA; clone size: NA; J gene: TRBJ2-2
CDR3 protein: CASSITGNRNTEAFF; CDR3 DNA: TGTGCCAGTAGTATCACAGGAAACCGGAACACTGAAGCTTTCTTT; V gene: TRBV19; D gene: NA; clone size: NA; J gene: TRBJ1-1
CDR3 protein: CASRPTGEGEKLFF; CDR3 DNA: TGTGCCAGCAGGCCGACAGGGGAGGGGGAAAAACTGTTTTTT; V gene: TRBV6-6; D gene: TRBD1; clone size: NA; J gene: TRBJ1-4
CDR3 protein: CSVERGFNNEQFF; CDR3 DNA: TGCAGCGTTGAGCGGGGCTTCAACAATGAGCAGTTCTTC; V gene: TRBV29-1; D gene: NA; clone size: NA; J gene: TRBJ2-1
CDR3 protein: CASSVGGRAHEQYF; CDR3 DNA: TGTGCCAGCAGCGTAGGAGGCAGGGCCCACGAGCAGTACTTC; V gene: TRBV9; D gene: NA; clone size: NA; J gene: TRBJ2-7
CDR3 protein: CSVEQHTGNTIYF; CDR3 DNA: TGCAGCGTTGAACAACATACGGGAAACACCATATATTTT; V gene: TRBV29-1; D gene: NA; clone size: many; J gene: TRBJ1-3
CDR3 protein: CSVEKRGQAKNIQYF; CDR3 DNA: TGCAGCGTTGAAAAACGGGGCCAAGCCAAAAACATTCAGTACTTC; V gene: TRBV29-1; D gene: NA; clone size: few; J gene: TRBJ2-4
CDR3 protein: CASSPGQGPTRGYTF; CDR3 DNA: TGCGCCAGCAGCCCCGGACAGGGCCCAACCCGGGGCTACACCTTC; V gene: TRBV4-3; D gene: TRBD1; clone size: NA; J gene: TRBJ1-2
CDR3 protein: CASSSRNQETQYF; CDR3 DNA: TGTGCCAGCAGTTCAAGAAACCAAGAGACCCAGTACTTC; V gene: TRBV28; D gene: NA; clone size: NA; J gene: TRBJ2-5
CDR3 protein: CASSLGSNQPQHF; CDR3 DNA: TGTGCCAGTTCCCTGGGAAGCAATCAGCCCCAGCATTTT; V gene: TRBV19; D gene: NA; clone size: NA; J gene: TRBJ1-5
CDR3 protein: CASSGQEPLGYTF; CDR3 DNA: TGTGCCAGCAGCGGACAGGAACCCCTGGGCTACACCTTC; V gene: TRBV2; D gene: TRBD1; clone size: few; J gene: TRBJ1-2
CDR3 protein: CASSLDGSLVNEQFF; CDR3 DNA: TGTGCCAGCAGCTTAGACGGGAGCCTGGTCAATGAGCAGTTCTTC; V gene: TRBV7-2; D gene: NA; clone size: NA; J gene: TRBJ2-1
CDR3 protein: CASQKPDQPQHF; CDR3 DNA: TGTGCCAGCCAAAAGCCGGATCAGCCCCAGCATTTT; V gene: TRBV6-1; D gene: NA; clone size: NA; J gene: TRBJ1-5
CDR3 protein: CASSSGMRYEQYF; CDR3 DNA: TGTGCCAGCAGCTCGGGGATGAGGTACGAGCAGTACTTC; V gene: TRBV7-9; D gene: NA; clone size: NA; J gene: TRBJ2-7
CDR3 protein: CASSFDRRKNIQYF; CDR3 DNA: TGCGCCAGCAGCTTCGACAGGAGAAAAAACATTCAGTACTTC; V gene: TRBV5-1; D gene: NA; clone size: once; J gene: TRBJ2-4
CDR3 protein: CASAEGSLVPNQPQHF; CDR3 DNA: TGTGCCAGTGCGGAAGGGAGCCTAGTCCCCAATCAGCCCCAGCATTTT; V gene: TRBV19; D gene: NA; clone size: NA; J gene: TRBJ1-5
CDR3 protein: CSVDAGVADTQYF; CDR3 DNA: TGCAGCGTTGATGCGGGGGTAGCAGATACGCAGTATTTT; V gene: TRBV29-1; D gene: TRBD2; clone size: NA; J gene: TRBJ2-3
CDR3 protein: CASSQTGYEQYF; CDR3 DNA: TGTGCCAGCAGCCAGACAGGATACGAGCAGTACTTC; V gene: TRBV28; D gene: NA; clone size: few; J gene: TRBJ2-7
CDR3 protein: CASSLSSGVPERF; CDR3 DNA: TGTGCCAGCAGCTTATCTAGCGGGGTTCCTGAGCGATTT; V gene: TRBV7-9; D gene: NA; clone size: few; J gene: TRBJ1-1